Listed below are T cell receptor beta chains from one sample, sequenced in a study of beta chain features in type 1 diabetes. Libraries were prepared by immunoSEQ multiplex PCR; TCRdb keeps only in-frame clonotypes and omits some of them. The sample lists around 300,000 clones, roughly 11% seen once, with about 0.015% in the top ten. The sequenced sample consisted of naive CD4+ T cells from blood. The receptors here all came from a woman aged 25 to 39 in good health. CDR3s include the opening cysteine and the closing phenylalanine or tryptophan. A D gene is named only where the DNA matches it firmly. A row's size may be missing; if present it is once, few, many or a size class.

v_gene,abundance,j_gene,d_gene,CDR3nt,CDR3aa
TRBV25-1,-,TRBJ2-5,-,TGTGCCAGCAGGGGGGGAGAGACCCAGTACTTC,CASRGGETQYF
TRBV6-5,-,TRBJ2-7,-,TGTGCCAGCAGTTACTCGACAGCAACCTACGAGCAGTACTTC,CASSYSTATYEQYF
TRBV19,few,TRBJ2-1,-,TGTGCCAGTAGTATTATAGGCGCTCGGGTTGAGCAGTTCTTC,CASSIIGARVEQFF
TRBV5-4,-,TRBJ2-3,TRBD2,TGTGCCAGCATCCGGACCGGGGGGACAGATACGCAGTATTTT,CASIRTGGTDTQYF
TRBV9,-,TRBJ1-2,TRBD1,TGTGCCAGCAGCGTAGTAGTAGGGGACCCGGGGACAGGCCCTAACTATGGCTACACCTTC,CASSVVVGDPGTGPNYGYTF
TRBV4-3,few,TRBJ1-2,-,TGCGCCAGCAGCCAAGGCCGGGGGACTACATATGGCTACACCTTC,CASSQGRGTTYGYTF
TRBV30,-,TRBJ2-6,-,TGTGCCTGGAGTGCCGGACAGTCTGGGGCCAACGTCCTGACTTTC,CAWSAGQSGANVLTF
TRBV29-1,few,TRBJ1-3,-,TGCAGCGTTGAAACAGCTGGAAACACCATATATTTT,CSVETAGNTIYF
TRBV6-1,-,TRBJ2-1,-,TGTGCCAGCATACAGTACAATGAGCAGTTCTTC,CASIQYNEQFF
TRBV7-9,-,TRBJ2-5,-,TGTGCCAGCAGCTTAGGCGGCCGATGGGAGACCCAGTACTTC,CASSLGGRWETQYF
TRBV6-4,few,TRBJ2-5,TRBD1,TGTGCCAGCAATCTGAAGGACAGGGATGAGACCCAGTACTTC,CASNLKDRDETQYF
TRBV7-2,-,TRBJ2-7,-,TGTGCCAGCAGTCATCTAGCGAACGAGCAGTACTTC,CASSHLANEQYF
TRBV27,few,TRBJ1-5,-,TGTGCCAGCAGTTTCGGACACTATCAGCCCCAGCATTTT,CASSFGHYQPQHF
TRBV7-2,-,TRBJ1-4,TRBD1,TGTGCCAGCAGCCCCCGGACAGGGGAAGAAAAACTGTTTTTT,CASSPRTGEEKLFF
TRBV6-5,-,TRBJ2-7,-,TGTGCCAGCAGTTGGGACAAAGCCTACGAGCAGTACTTC,CASSWDKAYEQYF
TRBV18,-,TRBJ1-2,TRBD1,TGTGCCAGCTCACCATCTTACGGACAGGGCGACTATGGCTACACCTTC,CASSPSYGQGDYGYTF
TRBV15,-,TRBJ1-5,-,TGTGCCACCAGCAGAGACCAGGGCCCCCAGCCCCAGCATTTT,CATSRDQGPQPQHF
TRBV29-1,few,TRBJ2-3,TRBD2,TGCAGCTTAAACCCCGGGACTAGCGCCACAGATACGCAGTATTTT,CSLNPGTSATDTQYF
TRBV4-3,few,TRBJ1-4,-,TGCGCCAGCAGCCAAGGTTCAACAACTAATGAAAAACTGTTTTTT,CASSQGSTTNEKLFF
TRBV6-1,-,TRBJ1-5,TRBD1,TGTGCCAGCAGTGAAGCAGCGGGACAGGGATTACAGCCCCAGCATTTT,CASSEAAGQGLQPQHF
TRBV18,few,TRBJ2-5,-,TGTGCCAGCTCACCAAGGACAGTTCAAGAGACCCAGTACTTC,CASSPRTVQETQYF
TRBV2,few,TRBJ1-5,-,TGTGCCAGCACAGACAGGACCGGCAATCAGCCCCAGCATTTT,CASTDRTGNQPQHF
TRBV7-9,few,TRBJ2-7,-,TGTGCCAGCAGCTTACGCGGGTCAGGCTACGAGCAGTACTTC,CASSLRGSGYEQYF
TRBV6-1,few,TRBJ1-5,TRBD1,TGTGCCACCGAAGAACTGACAGGGGTTCAGCCCCAGCATTTT,CATEELTGVQPQHF
TRBV14,few,TRBJ2-4,-,TGTGCCAGCAGTCCGACCCAGGGTTTTGCCAAAAACATTCAGTACTTC,CASSPTQGFAKNIQYF
TRBV29-1,few,TRBJ1-2,-,TGCAGCGTTGAGGGCGTAAGGGGCTATGGCTACACCTTC,CSVEGVRGYGYTF
TRBV4-3,few,TRBJ2-5,TRBD2,TGCGCCAGCAGCCAAGGGAGCTCTAGCGGGGTGGGGAAAGAGACCCAGTACTTC,CASSQGSSSGVGKETQYF
TRBV6-5,few,TRBJ2-7,TRBD2,TGTGCCAGCAGTTACGGGACTAGCGGGTACGAGCAGTACTTC,CASSYGTSGYEQYF
TRBV23-1,few,TRBJ2-7,-,TGCGCCAGCAGTCAATTCTTCCACGAGCAGTACTTC,CASSQFFHEQYF
TRBV7-9,-,TRBJ2-7,-,TGTGCCAGCAGCTTTGCCCGGGGGGCTAACTACGAGCAGTACTTC,CASSFARGANYEQYF
TRBV18,-,TRBJ1-1,-,TGTGCCAGCTCACCGAGAAGTCAGGGAGGGACTGAAGCTTTCTTT,CASSPRSQGGTEAFF
TRBV5-4,few,TRBJ1-2,TRBD1,TGTGCCAGCAGCTTGACAGGGGTCATCGGCTATGGCTACACCTTC,CASSLTGVIGYGYTF
TRBV15,-,TRBJ2-1,-,TGTGCCACCAGCAGCAAACAGGGCAGGAATGAGCAGTTCTTC,CATSSKQGRNEQFF
TRBV5-6,-,TRBJ2-3,-,TGTGCCAGCAGCTACGGTAATTCTTGGCAGTATTTT,CASSYGNSWQYF
TRBV29-1,-,TRBJ2-7,-,TGCAGCGTTCGCGGGAAGGGCGGGACAGATCCTAATGAGCAGTACTTC,CSVRGKGGTDPNEQYF
TRBV4-2,-,TRBJ2-7,-,TGTGCCAGCAGCGCCCAGGGAGGCGAGCAGTACTTC,CASSAQGGEQYF
TRBV25-1,-,TRBJ2-3,-,TGTGCCAGCAGTGTGACGGGAGCGGGCACAGATACGCAGTATTTT,CASSVTGAGTDTQYF
TRBV18,-,TRBJ1-2,TRBD1,TGTGCCAGCTCCCGGGGACAGCTAAACTATGGCTACACCTTC,CASSRGQLNYGYTF
TRBV4-3,-,TRBJ1-1,TRBD1,TGCGCCAGCAGCCAAGACTCCGGGACAGGGAACACTGAAGCTTTCTTT,CASSQDSGTGNTEAFF
TRBV5-1,few,TRBJ1-1,-,TGCGCCAGCAGCTTTGCAAGAGGGGGAATAATCTACCAGGTGAACACTGAAGCTTTCTTT,CASSFARGGIIYQVNTEAFF
TRBV10-3,few,TRBJ1-5,TRBD1,TGTGCCATCAGCGTAGGACAGGATAATCAGCCCCAGCATTTT,CAISVGQDNQPQHF
TRBV4-2,few,TRBJ2-7,TRBD2,TGTGCCAGCAGCCCTCGACTAGCGGGGGGATCCTACGAGCAGTACTTC,CASSPRLAGGSYEQYF
TRBV2,few,TRBJ2-5,-,TGTGCCAGCAGGGAGTACCAAGAGACCCAGTACTTC,CASREYQETQYF
TRBV9,-,TRBJ2-1,TRBD2,TGTGCCAGCAGCCAAAACAGCGGGAGTTCCTACAATGAGCAGTTCTTC,CASSQNSGSSYNEQFF
TRBV27,few,TRBJ1-2,-,TGTGCCAGCAGTTCCTACACAGCTAACTATGGCTACACCTTC,CASSSYTANYGYTF
TRBV27,-,TRBJ2-2,-,TGTGCCAGCAGTTTGTACAGCTCGAACACCGGGGAGCTGTTTTTT,CASSLYSSNTGELFF
TRBV2,few,TRBJ2-7,TRBD1,TGTGCCAGCAGTGACTGGACAGGGTCCAAGGGCGAGCAGTACTTC,CASSDWTGSKGEQYF
TRBV28,-,TRBJ2-4,-,TGTGCCACCTCTCGGGATGAAAACATTCAGTACTTC,CATSRDENIQYF